The clone carrying this T cell receptor (beta chain) was recorded at least ten times. The germline gives CDR1 SGHDN, CDR2 FVKESK. The CDR3 is 15 residues long. Trimming removed 5 bases from V and 16 bases from J, with 27 bases in between. A second PCR, run for about 6 to 11 cycles, used a sample-barcoded 5' primer plus a J-beta primer mix. TCRdb used MiXCR to reprocess the 5' RACE reads, holding one entry per CDR3 protein. Among over a million distinct CDR3 sequences listed, approximately 25% were seen once. The data belong to a study of blood T cells in healthy people across ages. The same sample was also studied in work on T cells of mothers and their children. That report adds: Sequencing got over 9.5 million TCR beta CDR3 reads from each mother and several million from each child.

The V gene is TRBV14, the J gene TRBJ1-5; no firm D call. The TCR comes from a girl aged 2 to 10 in good health. Material: blood. The CDR3 protein is CASSSRTTSRDMLHF. The CDR3 DNA reads TGTGCCAGCAGCTCAAGGACGACATCTCGCGACATGCTACATTTT.